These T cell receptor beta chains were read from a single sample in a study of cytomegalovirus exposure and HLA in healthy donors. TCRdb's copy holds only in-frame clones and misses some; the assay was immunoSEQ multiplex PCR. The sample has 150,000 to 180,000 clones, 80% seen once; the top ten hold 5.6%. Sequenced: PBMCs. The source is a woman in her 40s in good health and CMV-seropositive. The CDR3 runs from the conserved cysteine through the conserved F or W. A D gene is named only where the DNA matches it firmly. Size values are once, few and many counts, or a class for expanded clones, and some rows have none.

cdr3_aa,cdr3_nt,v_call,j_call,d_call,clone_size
CASSISGQRTEAFF,TGTGCCAGCAGCATCTCGGGACAGCGCACTGAAGCTTTCTTT,TRBV7-9,TRBJ1-1,TRBD1,-
CASNTSGRKGNEQFF,TGTGCCAGCAACACTAGCGGGAGAAAGGGCAATGAGCAGTTCTTC,TRBV28,TRBJ2-1,TRBD2,-
CASNLGQGLAGTYEQYF,TGTGCCAGCAATCTTGGACAGGGACTAGCGGGAACCTACGAGCAGTACTTC,TRBV6-4,TRBJ2-7,TRBD2,-
CAIPSGTRDSHEQFF,TGTGCCATTCCATCCGGGACTAGGGATTCTCATGAGCAGTTCTTC,TRBV7-9,TRBJ2-1,TRBD2,-
CASSQVGQSGGYTF,TGTGCCAGCAGCCAAGTTGGTCAGTCTGGTGGCTACACCTTC,TRBV4-2,TRBJ1-2,-,-
CASSPLRGGTEAFF,TGTGCCAGCAGCCCCCTCCGCGGGGGAACTGAAGCTTTCTTT,TRBV11-2,TRBJ1-1,-,-
CSGGDRGREKLFF,TGCAGCGGGGGGGACAGGGGGCGGGAAAAACTGTTTTTT,TRBV29-1,TRBJ1-4,TRBD1,-
CASSYISGSLFF,TGTGCCAGCAGCTACATTAGCGGGAGTCTGTTCTTC,TRBV11-3,TRBJ2-1,TRBD2,few
CASSRRGGGVSYNEQFF,TGTGCCAGCAGTCGCCGAGGGGGCGGGGTTTCCTACAATGAGCAGTTCTTC,TRBV7-2,TRBJ2-1,-,-
CASSFISGRSSQYF,TGTGCCAGCAGTTTCATAAGCGGGAGATCTTCGCAGTATTTT,TRBV28,TRBJ2-3,TRBD2,-
CASSLAGALEAFF,TGTGCCAGCAGCTTAGCGGGGGCCCTGGAAGCTTTCTTT,TRBV7-9,TRBJ1-1,-,-
CASSTLAGGNTGELFF,TGCGCCAGCAGCACACTAGCGGGAGGGAACACCGGGGAGCTGTTTTTT,TRBV5-1,TRBJ2-2,TRBD2,-
CASSLRTSGRTQYF,TGTGCCAGCAGCTTACGGACTAGCGGTAGAACGCAGTATTTT,TRBV11-3,TRBJ2-3,TRBD2,once
CASSRDRRTGELFF,TGTGCCAGTAGTAGGGACAGGAGAACCGGGGAGCTGTTTTTT,TRBV19,TRBJ2-2,TRBD1,-
CASRDDSYNEQFF,TGTGCCAGCAGAGATGACAGTTACAATGAGCAGTTCTTC,TRBV2,TRBJ2-1,-,-
CASSDRLNTEAFF,TGCGCCAGCAGTGACAGGCTTAACACTGAAGCTTTCTTT,TRBV10-2,TRBJ1-1,-,-
CASSEGTSGRNEQYF,TGTGCCAGCAGCGAAGGTACTAGCGGGAGGAACGAGCAGTACTTC,TRBV4-2,TRBJ2-7,TRBD2,-
CASRVDRGEVKTQYF,TGTGCCAGCAGGGTGGACAGGGGTGAGGTGAAGACCCAGTACTTC,TRBV27,TRBJ2-5,TRBD1,-
CASSASRVDSYNEQFF,TGTGCCAGCAGCGCATCGCGGGTAGACTCCTACAATGAGCAGTTCTTC,TRBV6-4,TRBJ2-1,-,-
CASSFLNEQFF,TGTGCCAGCAGCTTTCTTAATGAGCAGTTCTTC,TRBV9,TRBJ2-1,-,-
CASRHRGGGSGGYTF,TGTGCCAGCAGGCATCGTGGCGGGGGAAGTGGTGGCTACACCTTC,TRBV27,TRBJ1-2,-,-
CASSRGQPQHF,TGTGCCAGTAGTAGAGGACAGCCCCAGCATTTT,TRBV19,TRBJ1-5,-,once
CASSTHRGLQSYEQYF,TGTGCCAGTAGTACCCACAGGGGGCTTCAATCCTACGAGCAGTACTTC,TRBV19,TRBJ2-7,TRBD1,once
CASSFSTSGTEQYF,TGTGCCAGCAGCTTTTCGACTAGCGGTACGGAGCAGTACTTC,TRBV7-9,TRBJ2-7,TRBD2,-
CASSLEGQGNEKLFF,TGCGCCAGCAGCTTGGAGGGACAGGGTAATGAAAAACTGTTTTTT,TRBV5-1,TRBJ1-4,TRBD1,-
CASSRGYNEQFF,TGTGCCAGCTCCAGGGGGTACAATGAGCAGTTCTTC,TRBV27,TRBJ2-1,TRBD1,-
CASREAPYQPQHF,TGTGCCAGCAGGGAGGCCCCCTATCAGCCCCAGCATTTT,TRBV27,TRBJ1-5,-,-
CASSLKAAPELQHF,TGTGCCAGCAGCTTGAAGGCAGCGCCCGAACTCCAGCATTTT,TRBV5-4,TRBJ1-5,-,-
CSVRDRVYEQYF,TGCAGCGTGAGGGACAGGGTGTACGAGCAGTACTTC,TRBV29-1,TRBJ2-7,TRBD1,-
CASSYGLGYEQYF,TGTGCCAGTAGTTACGGACTAGGTTACGAGCAGTACTTC,TRBV19,TRBJ2-7,TRBD2,-
CASSPPPGSSGSSYEQYF,TGTGCCAGCTCACCACCACCGGGGAGTAGCGGTAGCTCCTACGAGCAGTACTTC,TRBV18,TRBJ2-7,-,-
CASSNGLAGGWDEQFF,TGCGCCAGCAGCAACGGACTAGCGGGCGGCTGGGATGAGCAGTTCTTC,TRBV5-1,TRBJ2-1,TRBD2,-
CASSLRENTEAFF,TGTGCCAGCAGCTTGAGAGAGAACACTGAAGCTTTCTTT,TRBV5-4,TRBJ1-1,-,-
CASSLVPGPNTGELFF,TGTGCCAGCAGCTTGGTCCCAGGTCCTAACACCGGGGAGCTGTTTTTT,TRBV5-4,TRBJ2-2,-,-
CSVLSGVTNEKLFF,TGCAGCGTTCTGTCAGGGGTGACTAATGAAAAACTGTTTTTT,TRBV29-1,TRBJ1-4,-,-
CASSSQQGAYGYTF,TGTGCCAGCAGTTCCCAACAGGGGGCCTATGGCTACACCTTC,TRBV27,TRBJ1-2,TRBD1,-
CASSFLGDRGTDTQYF,TGTGCCAGCAGTTTCTTAGGGGACAGGGGGACAGATACGCAGTATTTT,TRBV28,TRBJ2-3,TRBD1,-
CASSQRTSAYNEQFF,TGTGCCAGCAGCCAAAGGACTAGCGCCTACAATGAGCAGTTCTTC,TRBV6-5,TRBJ2-1,TRBD2,-
CASTRKGGAEDNEKLFF,TGTGCCAGCACCCGCAAGGGCGGGGCAGAGGATAATGAAAAACTGTTTTTT,TRBV5-6,TRBJ1-4,-,-
CASSQGTTYEQYF,TGTGCCAGCAGCCAAGGGACAACCTACGAGCAGTACTTC,TRBV4-2,TRBJ2-7,-,-
CASSENPWGGNTEAFF,TGTGCCAGCAGTGAAAATCCGTGGGGCGGAAACACTGAAGCTTTCTTT,TRBV6-1,TRBJ1-1,-,-
CASSFDRRNTGELFF,TGTGCCAGCAGCTTTGACAGGCGTAACACCGGGGAGCTGTTTTTT,TRBV5-8,TRBJ2-2,-,-
CASSFPAYEQYF,TGTGCCAGCAGTTTTCCAGCGTACGAGCAGTACTTC,TRBV28,TRBJ2-7,-,-
CASSPYRALGHEQYF,TGTGCCAGCAGTCCCTACAGGGCCCTAGGGCACGAGCAGTACTTC,TRBV28,TRBJ2-7,-,-
CASRAGPRSYEQYF,TGTGCCAGTAGGGCGGGACCGCGCTCCTACGAGCAGTACTTC,TRBV19,TRBJ2-7,-,-
CASSPSYNEQFF,TGTGCCAGCAGCCCTTCCTACAATGAGCAGTTCTTC,TRBV11-3,TRBJ2-1,-,-
CASSSRLAGGIEQFF,TGTGCCAGCAGTTCCAGACTAGCGGGGGGTATTGAGCAGTTCTTC,TRBV27,TRBJ2-1,TRBD2,-